This T cell receptor (beta chain) originates from a study of technical replicates of blood from a handful of donors. Some clones are missing from TCRdb's copy, which holds only in-frame ones; the method was immunoSEQ multiplex PCR. The data show about 61,000 clones, about 90% seen once. Germline trimming cut 3 bases from V and 4 bases from J; bases unmatched to any gene: 6. Looked up from germline, CDR1 is ENHRY and CDR2 is SYGVKD. This CDR3 region has 15 residues. Sequences were obtained from PBMCs. V gene TRBV10-3 combines with J gene TRBJ1-2; 9 bases are shared with TRBD1. This sequence was found in a human donor in good health. Some clones in this sample may be carry-over from other donors' samples. The CDR3 DNA follows: TGTGCCATCAGTGAATCCGGGACAGGGACCTATGGCTACACCTTC. Translating gives CAISESGTGTYGYTF.